These T cell receptor beta chains were read from a single sample in a study of blood T cell repertoires in COVID-19. The assay was immunoSEQ multiplex PCR, and TCRdb's table has in-frame clones only and misses some. This repertoire shows 110,000 or so clones, approximately 90% found once; its top ten account for less than 1.5%. The specimen was peripheral blood. Receptors originate from a human donor in a cohort sampled during active COVID-19. Both conserved end residues are part of each CDR3. A D gene is named only where the DNA matches it firmly.

TGTGCCAGCAGTGAATTTCTGGGACAGGGGTCGTACCAAGAGACCCAGTACTTC,CASSEFLGQGSYQETQYF,TRBJ2-5,TRBD1,TRBV2
TGTGCCAGCAGTTATACAGGGGGAGCTGGAAACACCATATATTTT,CASSYTGGAGNTIYF,TRBJ1-3,TRBD1,TRBV28
TGTGCCAGCAGCCCCAGGGGGACTAACTATGGCTACACCTTC,CASSPRGTNYGYTF,TRBJ1-2,TRBD1,TRBV4-2
TGTGCCAGCAGCCAAGAGTCTGGCCGGACAGGGTATTCACCCCTCCACTTT,CASSQESGRTGYSPLHF,TRBJ1-6,TRBD1,TRBV14
TGTGCCAGCAGCTTAGTGAGACAGCCCTTTGGCTACACCTTC,CASSLVRQPFGYTF,TRBJ1-2,-,TRBV7-9
TGTGCCAGCGGGCCGACAGGGGGCGAGCAGTACTTC,CASGPTGGEQYF,TRBJ2-7,TRBD1,TRBV2
TGTGCCAGCTCACAACAGGGGTCTAATTCACCCCTCCACTTT,CASSQQGSNSPLHF,TRBJ1-6,TRBD1,TRBV18
TGTGCCAGCAGCCATACGGGACACTTCAACTATGGCTACACCTTC,CASSHTGHFNYGYTF,TRBJ1-2,-,TRBV3-1/TRBV3-2
TGTGCCAGCAGTGAAGCGCAGGGGGACTACGAGCAGTACTTC,CASSEAQGDYEQYF,TRBJ2-7,TRBD1,TRBV6-1
TGTGCCAGCAGCCCTCTCTCCCCCAGCACAGATACGCAGTATTTT,CASSPLSPSTDTQYF,TRBJ2-3,-,TRBV7-9
TGTGCCAGCAGCCAAGAGTTCTCAGGGGCAGGGGGCTACACCTTC,CASSQEFSGAGGYTF,TRBJ1-2,-,TRBV3-1/TRBV3-2
TGTGCCAGCACACCGAGGACAGTAACCCAAGAGACCCAGTACTTC,CASTPRTVTQETQYF,TRBJ2-5,-,TRBV3-1/TRBV3-2
TGTGCCAGCAGCTTGCCCGGACGGGGGTATGGCTACACCTTC,CASSLPGRGYGYTF,TRBJ1-2,-,TRBV5-4
TGCGCCAGCAGCCCTGAGACAGGGGTTTTCTCACCCCTCCACTTT,CASSPETGVFSPLHF,TRBJ1-6,TRBD1,TRBV5-1
TGTGCCATTTCGACAGGCAATCAGCCCCAGCATTTT,CAISTGNQPQHF,TRBJ1-5,-,TRBV10-3
TGTGCCAGCATCCTCACAGGGCCCATGAACACTGAAGCTTTCTTT,CASILTGPMNTEAFF,TRBJ1-1,-,TRBV2
TGTGCCAGCGGACAGCGGGAGGGTAGGGGAAACACCATATATTTT,CASGQREGRGNTIYF,TRBJ1-3,-,TRBV7-6
TGTGCTAGTGGTCACAGCGGCACTGAAGCTTTCTTT,CASGHSGTEAFF,TRBJ1-1,-,TRBV12-5
TGTGCCAGCAGTTCCTTGGGTAGGACAGAGAACACTGAAGCTTTCTTT,CASSSLGRTENTEAFF,TRBJ1-1,-,TRBV6-2/TRBV6-3
TGCGCCAGCAGCCAGCCCGGGGGAGGGGCCCTCAGGGGGACCCAGTACTTC,CASSQPGGGALRGTQYF,TRBJ2-5,-,TRBV4-1
TGTGCCACCAGCAGAGATCAAGGGGGCGACAGGGGCGGTGGGTACACTGAAGCTTTCTTT,CATSRDQGGDRGGGYTEAFF,TRBJ1-1,TRBD1,TRBV15
TGTGCCAGCAGCTTAGGCCTATTACGTGACGGAGCCTACGAGCAGTACTTC,CASSLGLLRDGAYEQYF,TRBJ2-7,-,TRBV13